The T cell receptor (beta chain) described here comes from a study of Tregs in tolerant kidney transplant recipients. Study information: The nonmyeloablative bone marrow transplants came from related graft donors, with transient mixed chimerism.

Germline V gene data show CDR1 as GTSNPN and CDR2 as SVGIG (reference sequence). The CDR3 runs to 15 residues. V lost 1 base and J 7 bases, leaving 17 bases between the germline ends. TCRdb's copy holds only in-frame clones and misses some; the assay was immunoSEQ multiplex PCR. The repertoire holds about 94,000 clones, with roughly 93% as singletons. Findings of the study overall: This study did not directly address biological reproducibility. Tolerant patients' donor-specific Tregs expanded beyond overall Tregs, suggesting antigen-driven growth. The most relevant donor-specific Treg TCRbeta repertoire apparently came from expansion with activated donor B cells.

Points on this clone: Its antigen remains unknown.

V usage is TRBV30 and J usage is TRBJ1-5; perhaps TRBD1 as D (5 bases). The sequencing here drew on CD4+ T cells from blood, taken before the transplant. The clonotype originates from a human donor who received a combined kidney and bone marrow transplant. The CDR3 sequence: CAWSGVGGVMQPQHF. In nucleotides, the CDR3 is TGTGCCTGGAGTGGGGTGGGGGGAGTGATGCAGCCCCAGCATTTT.